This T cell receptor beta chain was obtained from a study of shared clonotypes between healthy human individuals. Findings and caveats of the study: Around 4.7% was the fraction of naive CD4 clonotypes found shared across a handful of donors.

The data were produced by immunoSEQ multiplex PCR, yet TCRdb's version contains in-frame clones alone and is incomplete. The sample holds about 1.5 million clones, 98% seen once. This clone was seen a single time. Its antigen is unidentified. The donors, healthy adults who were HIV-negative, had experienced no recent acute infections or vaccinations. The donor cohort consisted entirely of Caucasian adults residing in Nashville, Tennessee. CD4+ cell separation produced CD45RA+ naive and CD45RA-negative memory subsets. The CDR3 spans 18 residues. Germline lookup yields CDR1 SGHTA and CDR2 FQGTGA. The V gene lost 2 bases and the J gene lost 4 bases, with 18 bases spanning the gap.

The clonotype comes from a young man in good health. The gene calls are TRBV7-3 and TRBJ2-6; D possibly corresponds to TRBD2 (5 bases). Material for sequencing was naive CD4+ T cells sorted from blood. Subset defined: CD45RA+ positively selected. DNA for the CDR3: TGTGCCAGCAGCTTAGAGGGCAGCACCAACGCAGGGGCCAACGTCCTGACTTTC. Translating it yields CASSLEGSTNAGANVLTF.